This T cell receptor beta chain was recovered during a study of blood T cells in healthy people across ages. General study findings and limits: Changes seen in expanded clonotypes were possibly confounded by donor CMV status left unknown. Observed TCR beta diversity per million T cells went down as age went up. This fall followed a roughly linear course with age.

Germline loops: CDR1 SNHLY, CDR2 FYNNEI. The CDR3 totals 13 residues. Trimming removed 7 bases from V and 10 bases from J, with 14 bases in between. The second PCR ran about 6 to 12 cycles with a sample-barcoded 5' primer and J-beta primers. Via MiXCR, TCRdb re-called the 5' RACE reads, giving one row per CDR3 protein. Of over 1,200,000 distinct CDR3 sequences listed, approximately 60% are singletons. Russia was home to the donors, healthy Caucasian individuals aged about 6 to 90. Note on this clonotype: Its cognate antigen is unknown.

The source of this sequence is a man between 18 and 29 years old in good health. The chain links TRBV2 to TRBJ1-6, with D possibly TRBD1 on 6 matching bases. Material: blood. The CDR3 sequence is CASMNEGGSPLHF. CDR3 bases: TGTGCCAGCATGAATGAGGGGGGATCACCCCTCCACTTT. The whole variable domain, filled in from reference TRBV2 and TRBJ1-6, reads EPEVTQTPSHQVTQMGQEVILRCVPISNHLYFYWYRQILGQKVEFLVSFYNNEISEKSEIFDDQFSVERPDGSNFTLKIRSTKLEDSAMYFCASMNEGGSPLHFGNGTRLTVT.